This is a list of T cell receptor beta chains from one sample in a study of shared clonotypes between healthy human individuals. The repertoire was sequenced with immunoSEQ multiplex PCR; TCRdb's copy has only in-frame clones and lacks some. The sample carries about 690,000 clones, about 90% recorded once. Sequencing input: memory CD8+ T cells from PBMCs. These receptors were obtained from a man younger than 30 in good health. Some clones in this sample may be carry-over from other donors' samples. Both conserved end residues are trimmed from each CDR3.

TRBJ1-2 | TRBV9 | ASSPTRGRTGYT
TRBJ1-1 | TRBV4-3 | ASSQGPEAF
TRBJ1-2 | TRBV5-6 | ASSLGAGQVNYGYT
TRBJ2-1 | TRBV4-1 | ASSQEMGIAGFYNEQF
TRBJ2-1 | TRBV13 | ASSSFEREGRYNEQF
TRBJ2-5 | TRBV4-1 | ASSELEREGPRAETQY
TRBJ2-7 | TRBV4-3 | ASSQERQVRSYEQY
TRBJ2-1 | TRBV10-1 | ASSRETYNEQF
TRBJ1-1 | TRBV9 | ASSVGDNTEAF
TRBJ2-3 | TRBV27 | ASRFGLAGRTDTQY
TRBJ2-7 | TRBV27 | ASSLSGPLEQY
TRBJ2-2 | TRBV7-3 | ASSSLGDGELF
TRBJ2-7 | TRBV2 | ASNPRAAYEQY
TRBJ2-1 | TRBV6-4 | ASSDSGSVSYNEQF
TRBJ2-7 | TRBV4-1 | ASSQIPSGTLKY
TRBJ1-3 | TRBV6-6 | ASSLSATGNTIY
TRBJ2-4 | TRBV7-9 | ASSWGGPNQY
TRBJ2-2 | TRBV15 | ATSRDSSGSWELF
TRBJ2-2 | TRBV7-9 | ASSSPFRDRVTGELF
TRBJ2-7 | TRBV7-9 | ASSPRVGTSRYEQY
TRBJ2-3 | TRBV7-3 | ASSPRTGSTDTQY
TRBJ1-1 | TRBV5-4 | ASSPGSMNTEAF
TRBJ2-5 | TRBV15 | ATSRRGTGETQY
TRBJ2-7 | TRBV29-1 | SVFGEVHEQY
TRBJ1-2 | TRBV10-3 | ATREEPRESYGYT
TRBJ2-3 | TRBV13 | ASSQAASGGTDTQY
TRBJ1-5 | TRBV11-2 | ASSRGGAGQPQH
TRBJ1-1 | TRBV19 | ASSIRSSGNTEAF
TRBJ2-3 | TRBV28 | ASSFLEAGGTDTQY
TRBJ2-7 | TRBV5-6 | ASSYSGSIYEQY
TRBJ2-1 | TRBV4-3 | ASSQGTSGRGDEQF
TRBJ2-5 | TRBV7-6 | ASSLRSSGYQETQY
TRBJ2-7 | TRBV28 | ASSHFRGTASYEQY
TRBJ2-3 | TRBV10-3 | AISEAGLGADTQY
TRBJ2-2 | TRBV4-3 | ASSHRAEKLF
TRBJ1-2 | TRBV7-9 | ASPPNGRNNYGYT
TRBJ2-3 | TRBV27 | ASITTDTQY
TRBJ2-4 | TRBV28 | ASSFGWGLRGSKAKNIQY
TRBJ2-7 | TRBV6-5 | ASSYSASGTYEQY
TRBJ2-7 | TRBV9 | ASSEGLADSYEQY
TRBJ2-7 | TRBV27 | ASSSRTSGGDTYEQY
TRBJ2-5 | TRBV28 | ASSDHDRGRMETQY
TRBJ1-5 | TRBV2 | ASSEERTGRNQPQH
TRBJ1-1 | TRBV21-1 | ASSKGDWTNTEAF
TRBJ2-1 | TRBV6-5 | ASGSSGSNEQF
TRBJ2-1 | TRBV19 | ASSLPPGLSRYNEQF
TRBJ2-7 | TRBV5-6 | ASSLGLAGAFRYEQY